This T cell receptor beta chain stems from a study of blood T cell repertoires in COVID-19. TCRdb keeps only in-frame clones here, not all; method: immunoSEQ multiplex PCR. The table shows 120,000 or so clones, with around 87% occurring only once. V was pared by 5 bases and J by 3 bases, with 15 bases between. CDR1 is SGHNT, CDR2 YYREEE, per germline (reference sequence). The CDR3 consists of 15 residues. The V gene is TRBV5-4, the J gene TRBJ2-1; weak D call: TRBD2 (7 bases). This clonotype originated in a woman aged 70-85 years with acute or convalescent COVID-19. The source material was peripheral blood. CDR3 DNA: TGTGCCAGCAGAGGAGGGGGGGCCGACTACAATGAGCAGTTCTTC. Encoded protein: CASRGGGADYNEQFF. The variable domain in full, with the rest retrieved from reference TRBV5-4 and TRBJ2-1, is ETGVTQSPTHLIKTRGQQVTLRCSSQSGHNTVSWYQQALGQGPQFIFQYYREEENGRGNFPPRFSGLQFPNYSSELNVNALELDDSALYLCASRGGGADYNEQFFGPGTRLTVL.